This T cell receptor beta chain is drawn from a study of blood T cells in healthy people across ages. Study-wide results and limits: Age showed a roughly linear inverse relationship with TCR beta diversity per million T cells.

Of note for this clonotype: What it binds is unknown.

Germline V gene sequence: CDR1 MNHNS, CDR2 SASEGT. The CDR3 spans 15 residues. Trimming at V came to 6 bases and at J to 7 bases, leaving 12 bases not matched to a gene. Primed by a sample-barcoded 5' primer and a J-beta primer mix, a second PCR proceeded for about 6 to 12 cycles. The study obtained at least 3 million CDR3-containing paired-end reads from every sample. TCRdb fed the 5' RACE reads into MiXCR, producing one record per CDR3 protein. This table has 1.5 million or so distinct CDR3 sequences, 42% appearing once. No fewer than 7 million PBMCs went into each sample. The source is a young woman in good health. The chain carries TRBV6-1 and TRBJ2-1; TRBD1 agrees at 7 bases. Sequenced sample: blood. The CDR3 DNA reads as TGTGCCAGCAGCCTAAACAGGGGAAAGCCGAATGAGCAGTTCTTC. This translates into CASSLNRGKPNEQFF.